This is a list of T cell receptor beta chains from one sample in a study of identifying expanded T cells in peripheral blood. Data came from immunoSEQ multiplex PCR; TCRdb stores just in-frame clones and leaves some out. Of about 85,000 clones in the sample, about 89% are singletons; the top ten hold roughly 3.1%. The sample consisted of blood. The receptors originated from a person aged 18 to 70 in good health. The CDR3 runs from the conserved cysteine through the conserved F or W. D genes are given only for firm matches. For some rows the clone size is stated as once, few or many, or as a class when expanded; others skip it.

CDR3 protein,CDR3 DNA,J gene,clone size,V gene,D gene
CSGRDMSSYEQYF,TGCAGCGGCCGGGACATGAGCTCCTACGAGCAGTACTTC,TRBJ2-7,-,TRBV29-1,-
CASNQGSNYGYTF,TGTGCCAGCAACCAGGGGAGTAACTATGGCTACACCTTC,TRBJ1-2,few,TRBV7-9,-
CASSYLAGGGTGELFF,TGTGCCAGTAGTTACCTAGCGGGAGGCGGGACCGGGGAGCTGTTTTTT,TRBJ2-2,-,TRBV19,TRBD2
CATSRGGTGAISGYTF,TGTGCCACCAGCAGGGGAGGAACAGGGGCCATAAGTGGCTACACCTTC,TRBJ1-2,-,TRBV15,TRBD1
CASTLRDNNSPLHF,TGCGCCAGCACTCTCCGGGACAATAATTCACCCCTCCACTTT,TRBJ1-6,-,TRBV10-1,-
CASSPRDRNYGYTF,TGTGCCAGCAGCCCCCGGGACAGAAACTATGGCTACACCTTC,TRBJ1-2,-,TRBV27,TRBD1
CASSPGISERETQYF,TGTGCCAGCAGCCCGGGGATTAGCGAAAGAGAGACCCAGTACTTC,TRBJ2-5,-,TRBV7-3,-
CASSGLAGYEQFF,TGTGCCAGTAGCGGACTAGCGGGGTATGAGCAGTTCTTC,TRBJ2-1,-,TRBV19,TRBD2
CASSTEAWNTEAFF,TGTGCCAGCAGTACAGAAGCCTGGAACACTGAAGCTTTCTTT,TRBJ1-1,-,TRBV6-1,-
CASSRLAQGGPDTQYF,TGTGCCAGCAGCCGATTAGCACAGGGAGGACCAGATACGCAGTATTTT,TRBJ2-3,-,TRBV7-6,-
CASSPERSERYGYTF,TGTGCCAGCTCACCTGAAAGGAGCGAGCGCTATGGCTACACCTTC,TRBJ1-2,-,TRBV18,-
CASSRTGTGLNTGELFF,TGTGCCAGCAGCCGGACTGGCACGGGCTTGAACACCGGGGAGCTGTTTTTT,TRBJ2-2,-,TRBV5-4,-
CASSRDRASGNTIYF,TGTGCCAGCAGCCGGGACAGGGCCTCTGGAAACACCATATATTTT,TRBJ1-3,-,TRBV6-5,TRBD1
CASSTGLAGVSLQYF,TGTGCCAGCAGCACCGGACTAGCGGGAGTCTCTTTGCAGTACTTC,TRBJ2-7,once,TRBV7-2,TRBD2
CASSLGTGGGQFF,TGTGCCAGCAGCTTAGGAACAGGAGGGGGGCAGTTCTTC,TRBJ2-1,-,TRBV7-9,-
CASSLGSGELFF,TGTGCCAGCAGCCTAGGCTCCGGGGAGCTGTTTTTT,TRBJ2-2,-,TRBV5-4,-
CASSLGTGWGTEAFF,TGTGCCAGCAGCTTGGGCACAGGATGGGGCACTGAAGCTTTCTTT,TRBJ1-1,-,TRBV5-6,-
CASSLSWGYEQYF,TGTGCCAGCAGTTTATCTTGGGGCTACGAGCAGTACTTC,TRBJ2-7,once,TRBV27,-
CASSGQGTRSREQYF,TGTGCCAGCAGTGGACAGGGGACGAGGAGTCGGGAGCAGTACTTC,TRBJ2-7,-,TRBV6-5,TRBD1
CASSPQLGTDTQYF,TGTGCCAGCAGCCCCCAGCTAGGCACAGATACGCAGTATTTT,TRBJ2-3,-,TRBV6-4,-
CAISGEGLAGTGEQFF,TGTGCCATCAGTGGGGAGGGACTAGCGGGAACAGGGGAGCAGTTCTTC,TRBJ2-1,once,TRBV10-3,TRBD2
CAIAIGVQETQYF,TGTGCCATCGCAATCGGGGTCCAAGAGACCCAGTACTTC,TRBJ2-5,-,TRBV10-3,-
CASSARPGVAGSQETQYF,TGTGCCAGCAGCGCAAGGCCGGGGGTAGCTGGTAGTCAAGAGACCCAGTACTTC,TRBJ2-5,-,TRBV9,-
CSASPTDTQYF,TGCAGCGCCTCCCCCACAGACACGCAGTATTTT,TRBJ2-3,-,TRBV29-1,-
CASSLGARGPYGGAVF,TGTGCCAGCAGCTTAGGTGCCAGGGGGCCTTACGGCGGAGCTGTTTTT,TRBJ2-2,many,TRBV11-2,TRBD1
CASSVAWNTEAFF,TGTGCCAGCAGCGTAGCATGGAACACTGAAGCTTTCTTT,TRBJ1-1,-,TRBV9,-
CASSIDPDQPQHF,TGTGCCAGTAGTATAGATCCCGATCAGCCCCAGCATTTT,TRBJ1-5,few,TRBV19,-
CASSQGTSGSSYNEQFF,TGCGCCAGCAGCCAAGGGACTAGCGGGAGTTCCTACAATGAGCAGTTCTTC,TRBJ2-1,-,TRBV4-3,TRBD2
CASSPWENSPLHF,TGTGCCAGCAGCCCCTGGGAAAATTCACCCCTCCACTTT,TRBJ1-6,once,TRBV9,-
CASSLRGGGDEQFF,TGCGCCAGCAGCTTGAGAGGGGGAGGGGATGAGCAGTTCTTC,TRBJ2-1,-,TRBV5-1,-
CATGETQYF,TGTGCAACGGGAGAGACCCAGTACTTC,TRBJ2-5,-,TRBV21-1,-
CAISEGGMPEAFF,TGTGCCATCAGTGAAGGTGGGATGCCTGAAGCTTTCTTT,TRBJ1-1,-,TRBV10-3,-
CASSLYSSGSGNTIYF,TGTGCCAGCAGCTTATACTCCTCGGGTTCTGGAAACACCATATATTTT,TRBJ1-3,-,TRBV7-2,-
CASSSTGGNTEAFF,TGCGCCAGCAGCTCCACAGGGGGCAACACTGAAGCTTTCTTT,TRBJ1-1,-,TRBV5-1,TRBD1
CASSGHSDVQYF,TGTGCCAGCAGTGGTCACTCCGACGTGCAGTACTTC,TRBJ2-7,-,TRBV28,-
CASSLGLGEHSGNTIYF,TGTGCCAGCAGTTTGGGGTTGGGGGAGCACTCTGGAAACACCATATATTTT,TRBJ1-3,-,TRBV28,-
CASSKALGGVEDGELFF,TGTGCCAGCAGCAAAGCGCTAGGGGGTGTCGAGGACGGGGAGCTGTTTTTT,TRBJ2-2,once,TRBV21-1,-
CASSRLAATDTQYF,TGCGCCAGCAGTAGGCTAGCGGCCACAGATACGCAGTATTTT,TRBJ2-3,-,TRBV10-1,TRBD2
CASSPFDQPMNTEAFF,TGTGCCAGCTCACCATTCGACCAGCCCATGAACACTGAAGCTTTCTTT,TRBJ1-1,-,TRBV18,-
CASSKRLSNDEQFF,TGTGCCAGCAGTAAGCGGCTTTCCAATGATGAGCAGTTCTTC,TRBJ2-1,-,TRBV6-5,-
CAWSQGSNQPQHF,TGTGCCTGGAGTCAAGGTAGCAATCAGCCCCAGCATTTT,TRBJ1-5,-,TRBV30,-
CASATRQGNYGYTF,TGTGCCAGCGCAACACGACAGGGGAACTATGGCTACACCTTC,TRBJ1-2,-,TRBV27,TRBD1
CASRETSSTYNEQFF,TGTGCCAGCAGAGAGACTAGCAGCACCTACAATGAGCAGTTCTTC,TRBJ2-1,-,TRBV2,TRBD2
CASSFRVQSDTGELFF,TGTGCCAGCAGCTTCCGCGTCCAGAGCGACACCGGGGAGCTGTTTTTT,TRBJ2-2,once,TRBV7-8,-
CASSDELAVYNEQFF,TGTGCCAGCAGTGACGAACTAGCGGTTTACAATGAGCAGTTCTTC,TRBJ2-1,-,TRBV2,TRBD2
CASSRPGASGIGEQYF,TGTGCCAGCAGCCGACCTGGGGCTAGCGGGATTGGCGAGCAGTACTTC,TRBJ2-7,-,TRBV5-4,TRBD2
CASSPLKGEAFF,TGTGCCAGCAGTCCCTTAAAGGGTGAAGCTTTCTTT,TRBJ1-1,-,TRBV27,-
CASSPTRDPMNTEAFF,TGTGCCAGCTCACCAACCCGGGACCCCATGAACACTGAAGCTTTCTTT,TRBJ1-1,-,TRBV18,-
CASSIAGLEPQHF,TGTGCCAGTAGTATAGCAGGGTTAGAGCCCCAGCATTTT,TRBJ1-5,once,TRBV19,-
CATLPRGQTDTQYF,TGTGCCACTCTGCCCAGGGGGCAGACAGATACGCAGTATTTT,TRBJ2-3,-,TRBV6-6,TRBD1
CASSQQHLAVGFNEQFF,TGCGCCAGCAGCCAGCAACACCTAGCGGTGGGATTCAATGAGCAGTTCTTC,TRBJ2-1,-,TRBV4-1,TRBD2